The rows below give T cell receptor beta chains drawn from one sample of a study of blood T cell repertoires in COVID-19. Method: immunoSEQ multiplex PCR; TCRdb's copy keeps in-frame clones and lacks some. The data show about 380,000 clones, 90% seen once. Sequencing was carried out using peripheral blood. The receptors derive from a man aged 18 to 29 with active or convalescent COVID-19. CDR3s include the opening cysteine and the closing phenylalanine or tryptophan. Each record gives: D gene, V gene, clone size, J gene, CDR3 DNA, CDR3 protein. The D gene is left open where the match is weak. Some rows mark clone size as missing; the rest say once, few, many or name a class of expanded clone.

-	TRBV15	once	TRBJ1-2	TGTGCCACCAGCAGAGTGGGAGGGAGCATAAACTATGGCTACACCTTC	CATSRVGGSINYGYTF
-	TRBV4-3	-	TRBJ2-1	TGCGCCAGCAGCCAAGATGTTGTTGGCTATGAGCAGTTCTTC	CASSQDVVGYEQFF
TRBD1	TRBV18	-	TRBJ2-2	TGTGCCAGCTCACGTGGACAGGGCGGGACCGGGGAGCTGTTTTTT	CASSRGQGGTGELFF
-	TRBV18	-	TRBJ1-4	TGTGCCAGCTCACCGGGACTGAGTAATGAAAAACTGTTTTTT	CASSPGLSNEKLFF
TRBD1	TRBV5-1	-	TRBJ1-1	TGCGCCAGCAGGCTTGGACAGGGGTACACTGAAGCTTTCTTT	CASRLGQGYTEAFF
TRBD1	TRBV4-1	-	TRBJ1-2	TGCGCCAGCAGCCAGGCCGGGACAGGGGGCAAGGGCTACACCTTC	CASSQAGTGGKGYTF
-	TRBV6-6	-	TRBJ2-1	TGTGCCAGCATCCTCCCCGGGGACAATGAGCAGTTCTTC	CASILPGDNEQFF
TRBD1	TRBV2	-	TRBJ1-2	TGTGCCAGCGTATCGAGCGGGACAGGGGTTGGCTACACCTTC	CASVSSGTGVGYTF
-	TRBV29-1	-	TRBJ2-7	TGCAGCGTTGAAGGGTCCGGGAAGATCTACGAGCAGTACTTC	CSVEGSGKIYEQYF
TRBD1	TRBV6-5	-	TRBJ2-3	TGTGCCAGCAGGGACAGGGCCACAGATACGCAGTATTTT	CASRDRATDTQYF
-	TRBV2	-	TRBJ1-1	TGTGCCAGCAGTTCCGTAATCGGGGGCACTGAAGCTTTCTTT	CASSSVIGGTEAFF
-	TRBV6-5	-	TRBJ2-7	TGTGCCAGCAGGTCCGCGGGGCAGTCCGGCGAGCAGTACTTC	CASRSAGQSGEQYF
-	TRBV2	once	TRBJ2-2	TGTGCCAGCACATTTGGACACAAGAACACCGGGGAGCTGTTTTTT	CASTFGHKNTGELFF
-	TRBV2	-	TRBJ2-3	TGTGCCAGCAGTGGGGGGGGCAAGACAGATACGCAGTATTTT	CASSGGGKTDTQYF
-	TRBV6-5	few	TRBJ1-4	TGTGCCAGCAGTTCCGCCCAGGCCGGGGGTGAAAAACTGTTTTTT	CASSSAQAGGEKLFF
-	TRBV7-2	-	TRBJ1-5	TGTGCCAGCAGCTCCGCCCACGGGGGAGGTCAGCCCCAGCATTTT	CASSSAHGGGQPQHF
-	TRBV19	-	TRBJ1-2	TGTGCCAGTAATTATGGAGGGTTTGGCTACACCTTC	CASNYGGFGYTF
TRBD2	TRBV4-2	-	TRBJ2-3	TGTGCCAGTCTAGCGGGGGGGCCTGCAGATACGCAGTATTTT	CASLAGGPADTQYF
-	TRBV14	-	TRBJ2-6	TGTGCCAGCAGCCGCATAGGAGTCTCTGGGGCCAACGTGCTGACTTTC	CASSRIGVSGANVLTF
TRBD1	TRBV5-1	-	TRBJ1-5	TGCGCCAGCAGCTTAGGGGGCGAGAGGAGTCAGCCCCAGCATTTT	CASSLGGERSQPQHF
TRBD1	TRBV24-1	once	TRBJ2-2	TGTGCCACCAGTGATTTGTCAGGGGGCAACACCGGGGAGCTGTTTTTT	CATSDLSGGNTGELFF
-	TRBV5-8	-	TRBJ1-5	TGTGCCAGCAGCTTGTCTTTCCAGCCCCAGCATTTT	CASSLSFQPQHF
-	TRBV7-9	-	TRBJ2-7	TGTGCCAGCAGCACGAAGGCTAGCAGTGCCTACGAGCAGTACTTC	CASSTKASSAYEQYF
TRBD2	TRBV6-5	-	TRBJ2-1	TGTGCCAGCGGGAGGACTAGCGGTTACAATGAGCAGTTCTTC	CASGRTSGYNEQFF
TRBD1	TRBV19	-	TRBJ2-1	TGTGCCAGTAGTATAGATACCGGGACAGGGGCCAATGAGCAGTTCTTC	CASSIDTGTGANEQFF
-	TRBV6-5	-	TRBJ1-3	TGTGCCAGCAGTTACTCGGCAGACAACTCTGGAAACACCATATATTTT	CASSYSADNSGNTIYF
TRBD2	TRBV18	-	TRBJ2-3	TGTGCCAGCTCACCTCAACCTAGCGGACACACAGATACGCAGTATTTT	CASSPQPSGHTDTQYF
-	TRBV6-5	-	TRBJ2-2	TGTGCCAGCAGTTACTCCGCCGGGGAGCTGTTTTTT	CASSYSAGELFF
-	TRBV27	-	TRBJ2-7	TGTGCCAGCAGTTACTCAGGGGTTTTGGAGCAGTACTTC	CASSYSGVLEQYF
-	TRBV29-1	-	TRBJ2-1	TGCAGCGTTGACAGTATCTGGGAGAATGAGCAGTTCTTC	CSVDSIWENEQFF
-	TRBV10-3	-	TRBJ1-1	TGTGCCATCAGTGATGACAGACGACAACGGAACACTGAAGCTTTCTTT	CAISDDRRQRNTEAFF
TRBD1	TRBV4-1	few	TRBJ2-1	TGCGCCAGCAGTAAGGACAGGGGGTCCAATGAGCAGTTCTTC	CASSKDRGSNEQFF
TRBD1	TRBV29-1	-	TRBJ1-2	TGCAGCGTTGAAGGGGACAGGCCCGTAGGTGGCTACACCTTC	CSVEGDRPVGGYTF
-	TRBV6-2/TRBV6-3	-	TRBJ1-4	TGTGCCAGCAGTTTGGGGAGGGGGAATGAAAAACTGTTTTTT	CASSLGRGNEKLFF
TRBD1	TRBV28	once	TRBJ1-1	TGTGCCAGCAGTTTGGGGACAGGGGGGAACACTGAAGCTTTCTTT	CASSLGTGGNTEAFF
-	TRBV12-5	-	TRBJ1-1	TGTGCTAGTGGTTTGGTATTGGGGGGAAACACTGAAGCTTTCTTT	CASGLVLGGNTEAFF
TRBD1	TRBV15	-	TRBJ2-7	TGTGCCACCAGCAGAGCAGGGGGCAACAACGAGCAGTACTTC	CATSRAGGNNEQYF
-	TRBV27	-	TRBJ1-1	TGTGCCAGCAGTTTAGGTGGGGGCGGCACTGAAGCTTTCTTT	CASSLGGGGTEAFF
-	TRBV28	-	TRBJ1-1	TGTGCCAGCACCCAGGGCCCTGAAGCTTTCTTT	CASTQGPEAFF
-	TRBV28	-	TRBJ1-2	TGTGCCAGCAGTGAACAGGGAATCTATGGCTACACCTTC	CASSEQGIYGYTF
-	TRBV3-1/TRBV3-2	-	TRBJ2-7	TGTGCCAGCAGCCAATCTTCGGCAGGGCCCTACGAGCAGTACTTC	CASSQSSAGPYEQYF
-	TRBV7-2	-	TRBJ1-2	TGTGCCAGCAGCTTGACGACGGGGAACTATGGCTACACCTTC	CASSLTTGNYGYTF
-	TRBV27	-	TRBJ2-7	TGTGCCAGCAGTCCTCAAGGGGCCGTGTCCGTCTACGAGCAGTACTTC	CASSPQGAVSVYEQYF
-	TRBV7-2	-	TRBJ2-1	TGTGCCAGCAGCTCCCTTGGGACTTACCATGAGCAGTTCTTC	CASSSLGTYHEQFF
-	TRBV9	once	TRBJ2-7	TGTGCCAGCTCGTCGGGAACCTACGAGCAGTACTTC	CASSSGTYEQYF
TRBD2	TRBV5-8	-	TRBJ2-7	TGTGCCAGCAGCCCACAGACTAGCGGGATCTCCTACGAGCAGTACTTC	CASSPQTSGISYEQYF
TRBD1	TRBV11-2	-	TRBJ1-6	TGTGCCAGCAGCCCGGGACAGGGAAATTCACCCCTCCACTTT	CASSPGQGNSPLHF
TRBD1	TRBV5-1	-	TRBJ1-1	TGCGCCAGCAGCTTGCGGGGACAGGGGAACACTGAAGCTTTCTTT	CASSLRGQGNTEAFF
TRBD2	TRBV2	-	TRBJ2-3	TGTGCCAGCAGTGTGGCGGGAGGGTCCGCAGATACGCAGTATTTT	CASSVAGGSADTQYF